Listed below are T cell receptor beta chains from one sample, sequenced in a study of cytomegalovirus exposure and HLA in healthy donors. Assay: immunoSEQ multiplex PCR; the TCRdb copy retains only in-frame clones and omits some. The data show 45,000 to 65,000 clones, 89% seen once. Sequenced: PBMCs. The receptors stem from a woman under 30 in good health and CMV-seropositive. Each CDR3 is given with its conserved first and last residue. The D gene is left open where the match is weak. Clone size, where shown, is once, few, many, or a class for clones that have expanded.

TRBJ2-1,-,TRBV19,-,CASSIWSSSYNEQFF,TGTGCCAGTAGTATCTGGTCGAGCTCCTACAATGAGCAGTTCTTC
TRBJ1-5,TRBD1,TRBV6-5,-,CASREQGGQPQHF,TGTGCCAGCAGAGAACAGGGGGGCCAGCCCCAGCATTTT
TRBJ2-7,-,TRBV7-6,-,CASSLASGPYEQYF,TGTGCCAGCAGCTTGGCGTCAGGGCCCTACGAGCAGTACTTC
TRBJ1-3,TRBD1,TRBV30,-,CAWSPRDRGINTIYF,TGTGCCTGGAGTCCCCGGGACAGGGGCATCAACACCATATATTTT
TRBJ1-1,TRBD1,TRBV7-3,-,CASRFGTENTEAFF,TGTGCCAGCAGGTTCGGGACAGAGAACACTGAAGCTTTCTTT
TRBJ1-2,-,TRBV28,-,CASSLGQNYGYTF,TGTGCCAGCAGTTTAGGACAGAACTATGGCTACACCTTC
TRBJ2-7,-,TRBV20-1,few,CSAPGGPEQYF,TGCAGTGCCCCGGGGGGCCCAGAGCAGTACTTC
TRBJ1-3,-,TRBV6-5,-,CASSLGTYGNTIYF,TGTGCCAGCAGTTTAGGGACTTACGGAAACACCATATATTTT
TRBJ1-3,-,TRBV10-3,-,CAITGSAGNTIYF,TGTGCCATCACGGGGTCGGCTGGAAACACCATATATTTT
TRBJ2-7,-,TRBV4-1,-,CASSLNGRGLYEQYF,TGCGCCAGCAGCCTGAACGGACGAGGACTGTACGAGCAGTACTTC
TRBJ1-2,-,TRBV6-5,-,CAIRPQDFGEGYTF,TGTGCCATCAGACCCCAAGACTTCGGGGAGGGCTACACCTTC
TRBJ1-5,-,TRBV27,-,CASSPSLGTRNNQPQHF,TGTGCCAGCAGTCCCTCCCTAGGGACACGAAACAATCAGCCCCAGCATTTT
TRBJ2-3,-,TRBV11-2,-,CASSFGGLTDTQYF,TGTGCCAGCAGCTTTGGGGGGTTAACAGATACGCAGTATTTT
TRBJ1-5,-,TRBV19,-,CASRIRTASNQPQHF,TGTGCCAGTCGGATACGGACAGCGAGCAATCAGCCCCAGCATTTT
TRBJ2-7,TRBD1,TRBV7-2,-,CASSLASGDRVFFYEQYF,TGTGCCAGCAGCTTAGCGTCTGGGGACAGGGTTTTTTTCTACGAGCAGTACTTC
TRBJ1-6,-,TRBV11-2,few,CASSHRHSLHF,TGTGCCAGCAGCCACCGACATTCACTCCACTTT
TRBJ2-3,TRBD2,TRBV6-1,-,CASSGVETSGATDTQYF,TGTGCCAGCAGTGGGGTCGAGACTAGCGGGGCAACAGATACGCAGTATTTT
TRBJ1-2,-,TRBV18,-,CASSPEQGKGYTF,TGTGCCAGCTCTCCAGAACAGGGAAAGGGCTACACCTTC
TRBJ2-5,-,TRBV7-8,-,CASSLPGTRETQYF,TGTGCCAGCAGCTTACCAGGGACAAGGGAGACCCAGTACTTC
TRBJ1-1,-,TRBV5-4,-,CASSLEAGNTEAFF,TGTGCCAGCAGCCTAGAGGCCGGGAACACTGAAGCTTTCTTT
TRBJ2-7,TRBD1,TRBV7-8,-,CASSLRDSSYEQYF,TGTGCCAGCAGCCTCCGGGACAGCTCCTACGAGCAGTACTTC
TRBJ1-3,TRBD1,TRBV5-4,once,CASSTGQGVSGNTIYF,TGTGCCAGCAGCACAGGACAGGGAGTCTCTGGAAACACCATATATTTT
TRBJ1-2,-,TRBV2,once,CASSEALRGATHTF,TGTGCCAGCAGTGAAGCGCTCAGGGGCGCGACCCACACCTTC
TRBJ1-2,TRBD1,TRBV5-1,-,CASSSDRGSGGYTF,TGCGCCAGCAGCTCGGACAGGGGTTCGGGTGGCTACACCTTC
TRBJ2-3,-,TRBV4-2,-,CASSQDRAGRTDTQYF,TGTGCCAGCAGCCAAGATAGGGCAGGGCGGACAGATACGCAGTATTTT
TRBJ1-1,-,TRBV2,-,CASIQGRTRNTEAFF,TGTGCCAGCATACAGGGAAGAACTAGAAACACTGAAGCTTTCTTT
TRBJ2-7,-,TRBV5-6,-,CASSLALSYEQYF,TGTGCCAGCAGCTTGGCACTCTCCTACGAGCAGTACTTC
TRBJ2-7,-,TRBV27,-,CASSLFRGGAHEQYF,TGTGCCAGCAGTTTATTTAGGGGGGGGGCCCACGAGCAGTACTTC
TRBJ1-1,-,TRBV30,-,CAWSVRGTSFHTEAFF,TGTGCCTGGAGCGTACGAGGGACATCCTTTCACACTGAAGCTTTCTTT
TRBJ2-2,TRBD1,TRBV6-1,-,CAFARQGENTGELFF,TGTGCCTTCGCGCGACAGGGAGAGAACACCGGGGAGCTGTTTTTT
TRBJ2-3,TRBD1,TRBV6-6,-,CASSLPPGQGSDTQYF,TGTGCCAGCAGTCTCCCCCCGGGACAGGGTTCAGATACGCAGTATTTT
TRBJ2-1,TRBD2,TRBV19,-,CASSSGLAGASEPFSSYNEQFF,TGTGCCAGTAGTTCGGGACTAGCGGGGGCCTCAGAACCCTTTAGCTCCTACAATGAGCAGTTCTTC
TRBJ2-3,TRBD1,TRBV5-4,once,CASSLWTGEDTQYF,TGTGCCAGCAGTCTTTGGACAGGGGAGGATACGCAGTATTTT
TRBJ2-2,-,TRBV7-2,once,CASSLAFGELFF,TGTGCCAGCAGCTTAGCCTTCGGGGAGCTGTTTTTT